This is a list of T cell receptor beta chains from one sample in a study of CD8 T cells in Susac syndrome. TCRdb re-called the immunoSEQ multiplex PCR reads through MiXCR, storing one row per CDR3 protein. Here the sample spans 130,000 to 150,000 distinct CDR3 sequences, approximately 94% being singletons. Sequencing was performed on CD4+ T cells from PBMCs. All receptors derive from a human donor with Susac syndrome. CDR3s include the opening cysteine and the closing phenylalanine or tryptophan. D genes are given only for firm matches. Clone size appears in some rows only: once, few, many, or a class for an expanded clone.

d_gene: .
abundance: .
v_gene: TRBV4-1
j_gene: TRBJ1-1
CDR3aa: CASSQPTPGREAFF
CDR3nt: TGCGCCAGCAGCCAACCAACTCCGGGCCGTGAAGCTTTCTTT

d_gene: TRBD1
abundance: .
v_gene: TRBV28
j_gene: TRBJ2-1
CDR3aa: CASTRQGPNEQFF
CDR3nt: TGTGCCAGCACCCGACAGGGTCCGAATGAGCAGTTCTTC

d_gene: TRBD2
abundance: .
v_gene: TRBV2
j_gene: TRBJ2-5
CDR3aa: CASIPTSVETQYF
CDR3nt: TGTGCCAGCATACCGACTAGCGTGGAGACCCAGTACTTC

d_gene: .
abundance: .
v_gene: TRBV25-1
j_gene: TRBJ1-1
CDR3aa: CASSEYGEDTEAFF
CDR3nt: TGTGCCAGCAGTGAATACGGGGAGGACACTGAAGCTTTCTTT

d_gene: .
abundance: .
v_gene: TRBV2
j_gene: TRBJ2-5
CDR3aa: CASSERGQDGETQYF
CDR3nt: TGTGCCAGCAGTGAACGGGGGCAGGACGGAGAGACCCAGTACTTC

d_gene: TRBD1
abundance: .
v_gene: TRBV6-2/TRBV6-3
j_gene: TRBJ2-7
CDR3aa: CASSPTGTGGYEQYF
CDR3nt: TGTGCCAGCAGCCCGACCGGGACAGGGGGATACGAGCAGTACTTC

d_gene: .
abundance: .
v_gene: TRBV2
j_gene: TRBJ1-4
CDR3aa: CASSNLLSTNEKLFF
CDR3nt: TGTGCCAGCAGCAACTTACTATCAACTAATGAAAAACTGTTTTTT

d_gene: TRBD1
abundance: .
v_gene: TRBV5-1
j_gene: TRBJ1-1
CDR3aa: CASSSLKRTGMNTEAFF
CDR3nt: TGCGCCAGCAGCTCGCTAAAGAGGACAGGAATGAACACTGAAGCTTTCTTT

d_gene: .
abundance: .
v_gene: TRBV3-1
j_gene: TRBJ1-1
CDR3aa: CASSHGFTEAFF
CDR3nt: TGTGCCAGCAGCCACGGATTCACTGAAGCTTTCTTT

d_gene: .
abundance: .
v_gene: TRBV4-1
j_gene: TRBJ2-5
CDR3aa: CASSQDARETQYF
CDR3nt: TGCGCCAGCAGCCAAGACGCCAGGGAGACCCAGTACTTC

d_gene: .
abundance: .
v_gene: TRBV5-1
j_gene: TRBJ1-6
CDR3aa: CASSLGNSFPPIHF
CDR3nt: TGCGCCAGCAGCTTGGGGAACAGTTTCCCCCCGATCCACTTT

d_gene: .
abundance: .
v_gene: TRBV7-2
j_gene: TRBJ2-5
CDR3aa: CAFGRSQETQYF
CDR3nt: TGTGCCTTCGGCCGATCCCAAGAGACCCAGTACTTC

d_gene: .
abundance: .
v_gene: TRBV3-1
j_gene: TRBJ2-7
CDR3aa: CASSPPGGFGYEQYF
CDR3nt: TGTGCCAGCAGCCCCCCGGGGGGCTTCGGCTACGAGCAGTACTTC

d_gene: .
abundance: .
v_gene: TRBV27
j_gene: TRBJ1-6
CDR3aa: CASSLGGGGGNSPLHF
CDR3nt: TGTGCCAGCAGCCTCGGTGGGGGAGGAGGCAATTCACCCCTCCACTTT

d_gene: .
abundance: .
v_gene: TRBV9
j_gene: TRBJ1-2
CDR3aa: CASSVDGGYGYTF
CDR3nt: TGTGCCAGCAGCGTAGACGGGGGCTATGGCTACACCTTC

d_gene: TRBD1
abundance: once
v_gene: TRBV2
j_gene: TRBJ2-6
CDR3aa: CASTPRTGGANVLTF
CDR3nt: TGTGCCAGCACTCCCAGGACAGGAGGGGCCAACGTCCTGACTTTC

d_gene: .
abundance: .
v_gene: TRBV20-1
j_gene: TRBJ1-5
CDR3aa: CSASKGDQPQHF
CDR3nt: TGCAGTGCTAGCAAGGGGGATCAGCCCCAGCATTTT

d_gene: .
abundance: .
v_gene: TRBV25-1
j_gene: TRBJ2-7
CDR3aa: CASGSLYEQYF
CDR3nt: TGTGCCAGCGGTAGCCTCTACGAGCAGTACTTC

d_gene: .
abundance: .
v_gene: TRBV12-3/TRBV12-4
j_gene: TRBJ1-5
CDR3aa: CASRLMGGNQPQHF
CDR3nt: TGTGCCAGCAGGCTAATGGGAGGCAATCAGCCCCAGCATTTT

d_gene: TRBD1
abundance: .
v_gene: TRBV11-2
j_gene: TRBJ1-6
CDR3aa: CASSLQGDNSPLHF
CDR3nt: TGTGCCAGCAGTCTACAGGGGGATAATTCACCCCTCCACTTT

d_gene: .
abundance: .
v_gene: TRBV9
j_gene: TRBJ2-5
CDR3aa: CASSVNVGVQETQYF
CDR3nt: TGTGCCAGCAGCGTAAATGTTGGGGTTCAAGAGACCCAGTACTTC

d_gene: .
abundance: .
v_gene: TRBV27
j_gene: TRBJ2-6
CDR3aa: CASSPHHSSGANVLTF
CDR3nt: TGTGCCAGCAGTCCCCACCACAGCTCTGGGGCCAACGTCCTGACTTTC

d_gene: .
abundance: .
v_gene: TRBV7-2
j_gene: TRBJ2-1
CDR3aa: CASSTGLPSHEQFF
CDR3nt: TGTGCCAGCAGTACAGGACTTCCGTCTCATGAGCAGTTCTTC

d_gene: .
abundance: .
v_gene: TRBV19
j_gene: TRBJ2-3
CDR3aa: CASSTPSLDTQYF
CDR3nt: TGTGCCAGTAGTACCCCTTCCCTGGATACGCAGTATTTT

d_gene: TRBD2
abundance: .
v_gene: TRBV4-2
j_gene: TRBJ2-7
CDR3aa: CASSQDASGVSYEQYF
CDR3nt: TGTGCCAGCAGCCAAGACGCTAGCGGGGTCTCCTACGAGCAGTACTTC

d_gene: .
abundance: .
v_gene: TRBV3-1
j_gene: TRBJ2-3
CDR3aa: CASSQDRSTQYF
CDR3nt: TGTGCCAGCAGCCAGGATAGGAGTACGCAGTATTTT